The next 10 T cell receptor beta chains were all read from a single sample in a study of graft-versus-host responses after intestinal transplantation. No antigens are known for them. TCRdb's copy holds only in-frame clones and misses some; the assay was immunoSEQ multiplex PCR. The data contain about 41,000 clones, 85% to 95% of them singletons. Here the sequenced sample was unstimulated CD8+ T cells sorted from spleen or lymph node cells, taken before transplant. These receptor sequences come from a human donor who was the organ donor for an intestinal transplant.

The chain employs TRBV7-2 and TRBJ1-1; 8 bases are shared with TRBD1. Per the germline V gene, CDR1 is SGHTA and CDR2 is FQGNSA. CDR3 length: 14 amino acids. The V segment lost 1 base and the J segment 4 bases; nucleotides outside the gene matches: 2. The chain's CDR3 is CASSLVTGGTEAFF. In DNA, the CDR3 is TGTGCCAGCAGCTTAGTAACAGGGGGCACTGAAGCTTTCTTT.

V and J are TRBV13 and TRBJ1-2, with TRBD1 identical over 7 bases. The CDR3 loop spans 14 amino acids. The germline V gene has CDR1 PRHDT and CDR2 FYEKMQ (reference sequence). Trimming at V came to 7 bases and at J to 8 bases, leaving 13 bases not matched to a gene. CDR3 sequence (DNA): TGTGCCAGCACTACCCGACAGGGCTTAGAAGGCTACACCTTC. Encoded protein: CASTTRQGLEGYTF.

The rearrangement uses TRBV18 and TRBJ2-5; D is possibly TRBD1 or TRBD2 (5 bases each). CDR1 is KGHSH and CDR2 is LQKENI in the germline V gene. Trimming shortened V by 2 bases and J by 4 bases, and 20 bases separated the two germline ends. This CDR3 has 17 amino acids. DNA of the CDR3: TGTGCCAGCTCACCAGTGACAGCCCATCCAGGAGGAGAGACCCAGTACTTC. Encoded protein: CASSPVTAHPGGETQYF.

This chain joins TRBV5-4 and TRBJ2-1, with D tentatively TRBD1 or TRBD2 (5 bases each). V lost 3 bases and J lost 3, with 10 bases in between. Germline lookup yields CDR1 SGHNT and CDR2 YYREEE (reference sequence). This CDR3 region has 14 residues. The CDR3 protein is CASSWDLSYNEQFF. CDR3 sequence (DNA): TGTGCCAGCAGCTGGGACCTTAGCTACAATGAGCAGTTCTTC.

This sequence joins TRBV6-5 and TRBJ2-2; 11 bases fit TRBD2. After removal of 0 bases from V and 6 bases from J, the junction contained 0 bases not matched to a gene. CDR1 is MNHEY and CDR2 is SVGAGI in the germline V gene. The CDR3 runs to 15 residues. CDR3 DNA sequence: TGTGCCAGCAGTTACTCACTAGCGGGGGCCGGGGAGCTGTTTTTT. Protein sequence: CASSYSLAGAGELFF.

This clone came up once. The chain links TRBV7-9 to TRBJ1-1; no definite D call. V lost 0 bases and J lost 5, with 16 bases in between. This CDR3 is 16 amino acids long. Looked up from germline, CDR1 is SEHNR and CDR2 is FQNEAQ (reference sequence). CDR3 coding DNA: TGTGCCAGCAGCTTAGCCTTCTTTGGGGAGGGAACTGAAGCTTTCTTT. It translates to CASSLAFFGEGTEAFF.

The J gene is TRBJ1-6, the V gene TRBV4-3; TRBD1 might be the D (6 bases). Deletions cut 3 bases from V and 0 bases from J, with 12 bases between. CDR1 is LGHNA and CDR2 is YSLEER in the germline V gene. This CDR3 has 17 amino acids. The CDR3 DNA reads TGCGCCAGCAGCCAGGAGGGGGGGAGCTCCTATAATTCACCCCTCCACTTT. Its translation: CASSQEGGSSYNSPLHF.

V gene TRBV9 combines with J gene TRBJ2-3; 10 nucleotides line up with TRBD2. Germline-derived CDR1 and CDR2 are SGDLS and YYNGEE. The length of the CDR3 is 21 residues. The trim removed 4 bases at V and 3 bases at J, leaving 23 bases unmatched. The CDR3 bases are TGTGCCAGCAGCCCGTGGAAGGGTCTTAGCGGGGGGCCACTAGGAACAGATACGCAGTATTTT. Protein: CASSPWKGLSGGPLGTDTQYF.

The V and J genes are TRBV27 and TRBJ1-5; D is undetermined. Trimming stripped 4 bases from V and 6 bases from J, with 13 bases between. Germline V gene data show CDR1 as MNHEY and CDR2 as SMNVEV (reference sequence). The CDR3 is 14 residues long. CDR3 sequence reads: CASSSEIGVQPQHF. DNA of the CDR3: TGTGCCAGCAGTTCCGAGATAGGAGTTCAGCCCCAGCATTTT.

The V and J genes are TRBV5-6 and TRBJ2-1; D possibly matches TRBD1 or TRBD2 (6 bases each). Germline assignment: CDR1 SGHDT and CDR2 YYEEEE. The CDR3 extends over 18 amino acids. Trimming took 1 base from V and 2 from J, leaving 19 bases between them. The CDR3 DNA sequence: TGTGCCAGCAGCTTGCGACTGAGGGGGGCTGTAGCCTACAATGAGCAGTTCTTC. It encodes CASSLRLRGAVAYNEQFF.